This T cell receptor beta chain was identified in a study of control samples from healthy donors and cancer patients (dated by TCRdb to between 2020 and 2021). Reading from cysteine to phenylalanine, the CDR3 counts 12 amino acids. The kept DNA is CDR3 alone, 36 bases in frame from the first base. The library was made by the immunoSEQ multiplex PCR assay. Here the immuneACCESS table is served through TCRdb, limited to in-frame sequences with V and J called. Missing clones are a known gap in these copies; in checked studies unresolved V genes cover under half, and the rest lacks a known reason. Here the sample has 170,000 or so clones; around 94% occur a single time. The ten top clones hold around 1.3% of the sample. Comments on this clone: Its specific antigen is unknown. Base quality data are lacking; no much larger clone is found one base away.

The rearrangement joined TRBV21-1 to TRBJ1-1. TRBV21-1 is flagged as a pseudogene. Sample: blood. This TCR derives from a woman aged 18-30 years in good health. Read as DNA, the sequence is TGTGCCAGCAGCAAAGAAGGGCGACTTGCTTTCTTT. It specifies CASSKEGRLAFF.